The 11 T cell receptor beta chains listed next were all sequenced from one sample in a study of spatial heterogeneity in lung cancer. From the 5' RACE reads, TCRdb called clonotypes with MiXCR, one entry per CDR3 protein. Of some 44,000 distinct CDR3 sequences in the sample, roughly an eighth were seen once. Time point denoted: sample taken at primary tumor resection. No cell sorting; template was whole RNA from tumor, lung tissue or PBMC. The sample consisted of PBMCs, taken at surgery. All receptors come from a male donor with early-stage non-small cell lung cancer.

This clonotype was detected only a few times. The J gene is TRBJ1-1, the V gene TRBV10-1; TRBD1 is a possible D gene (5 bases). The V gene's germline CDR1 is WNHNN and CDR2 SYGVQD (reference sequence). This CDR3 spans 11 amino acids. V was clipped by 3 bases and J by 11 bases, with 10 bases between them. As DNA, the CDR3 is TGCGCCAGCAGTGACACAGGTCGGGCTTTCTTT. Translated, it gives CASSDTGRAFF.

This clonotype has at least ten counts. The chain is built from TRBV4-1 and TRBJ1-6; D uncertain. Germline-derived CDR1 and CDR2 are MGHRA and YSYEKL. This CDR3 comprises 12 residues. The V gene lost 1 base and the J gene lost 13 bases, with 8 bases spanning the gap. DNA for the CDR3: TGCGCCAGCAGCCAAGGAATAGCGCCCCTCCACTTT. Its translation: CASSQGIAPLHF.

This clonotype was recorded at least ten times. J is TRBJ2-5 and V is TRBV20-1; 9 positions match TRBD2. The CDR3 has 12 amino acids. With 6 bases clipped from V and 5 bases from J, the junction kept 4 bases outside the gene matches. Per germline, CDR1 DFQATT and CDR2 SNEGSKA (reference sequence). CDR3 DNA sequence: TGCAGTGCCTTAGCGGGAGCGGAGACCCAGTACTTC. This encodes CSALAGAETQYF.

CDR3 amino acids: CASSFEGAGSNQPQHF. The CDR3 nucleotides read TGTGCCAGCAGTTTCGAGGGGGCTGGTAGCAATCAGCCCCAGCATTTT. This chain connects TRBV12-3 or TRBV12-4 to TRBJ1-5; 7 bases fit TRBD1. The CDR3 has 16 amino acids. The trim removed 3 bases at V and 0 bases at J, leaving 5 bases unmatched.

Ten or more counts support this clonotype. The V gene is TRBV14, the J gene TRBJ1-4; D may be TRBD1 (5 bases). The CDR3 is 14 amino acids. CDR1 and CDR2 from the germline V gene are SGHDN and FVKESK. V lost 1 base and J lost 7, with 10 bases in between. CDR3 in DNA: TGTGCCAGCAGCCAAGTCCAGGGAACTGAAAAACTGTTTTTT. This gives the protein CASSQVQGTEKLFF. The full variable domain, rest sourced from reference TRBV14 and TRBJ1-4, is EAGVTQFPSHSVIEKGQTVTLRCDPISGHDNLYWYRRVMGKEIKFLLHFVKESKQDESGMPNNRFLAERTGGTYSTLKVQPAELEDSGVYFCASSQVQGTEKLFFGSGTQLSVL.

This clonotype was observed a few times. This rearrangement joins TRBV5-1 to TRBJ2-3; 9 bases are a match to TRBD2. The germline gives CDR1 SGHRS, CDR2 YFSETQ. The V and J ends lost 7 bases and 0 bases, in that order; junction bases with no gene match: 12. CDR3 size: 17 residues. CDR3 nucleotide sequence: TGCGCCAGCCAAGTATTAGCGGGAGCGGCTAGCACAGATACGCAGTATTTT. Translating gives CASQVLAGAASTDTQYF.

The V gene is TRBV3-1, the J gene TRBJ1-6, with a tentative D call TRBD1 (5 bases). V was shortened by 5 bases and J by 4 bases, with 9 bases between the two germline ends. The germline gives CDR1 LGHDT, CDR2 YNNKEL (reference sequence). CDR3 length equals 14 residues. In DNA form, the CDR3 reads TGTGCCAGCAGCGCGGACAATTATAATTCACCCCTCCACTTT. This encodes CASSADNYNSPLHF.

The CDR3 protein is CAISESTLTGANVLTF. The CDR3 region has the DNA TGTGCCATCAGTGAGTCGACTCTCACGGGGGCCAACGTCCTGACTTTC. The rearrangement uses TRBV10-3 and TRBJ2-6; no clear D gene. CDR1 is ENHRY, CDR2 SYGVKD, per germline. The CDR3 is 16 residues long. Trimming took off 0 bases at V and 4 bases at J, with 10 bases between the two ends.

This clonotype was found many times. V usage is TRBV21-1 and J usage is TRBJ1-1; whether TRBD1, the table's D call, matches the DNA was not checked. TRBV21-1 is a pseudogene. This CDR3 has 15 amino acids. CDR3 sequence reads: CANPGQGNGYTEAFF. CDR3 DNA sequence: TGTGCCAACCCCGGGCAGGGCAATGGGTACACTGAAGCTTTCTTT.

CDR3 sequence: CASSLSQYNQPQHF. CDR3 DNA: TGTGCCAGCAGCTTGTCACAGTACAATCAGCCCCAGCATTTT. The V and J genes are TRBV5-5 and TRBJ1-5; D ambiguous. Germline values: CDR1 SGHKS, CDR2 YYEKEE (reference sequence). The length of the CDR3 is 14 residues. V lost 1 base and J lost 3, with 8 bases in between.

The chain links TRBV6-2 or TRBV6-3 to TRBJ2-3, with 11 positions matching TRBD1. V dropped 5 bases and J dropped 0; count of bases not matched to a gene: 10. The V gene's germline CDR1 is MNHEY and CDR2 SVGEGT. The CDR3 has 18 amino acids. The CDR3 region has the DNA TGTGCCAGCAGTCTCCGGGACAGGGGGTCCACTAGCACAGATACGCAGTATTTT. Translating gives CASSLRDRGSTSTDTQYF.